Each of the 14 T cell receptor beta chains below was sequenced from the same sample in a study of blood T cell repertoires in COVID-19. Sequencing was performed with immunoSEQ multiplex PCR; in TCRdb, only in-frame clones are kept and a portion is missing. This sample has 400,000 or so clones, with 90% found just once. Sample: PBMCs or T cells enriched from blood (not recorded which). Receptors were obtained from a man younger than 30 who had recovered from COVID-19.

The chain combines TRBV5-8 with TRBJ1-5; weak D call: TRBD1 (6 bases). The CDR3 has 16 residues. V was clipped by 4 bases and J by 2 bases, with 16 bases between them. Germline V gene data show CDR1 as SGHTS and CDR2 as YDEGEE. CDR3 in DNA: TGTGCCAGCAGCCGACAACAGGGAATAGGCAATCAGCCCCAGCATTTT. Translation gives CASSRQQGIGNQPQHF.

The J gene is TRBJ1-5, the V gene TRBV30; D gene ambiguous. Trimming took 0 bases from V and 3 from J, leaving 6 bases between them. Germline-derived CDR1 and CDR2 are GTSNPN and SVGIG (reference sequence). The CDR3 runs 13 residues. Here the CDR3 reads CAWSVRDNQPQHF. As DNA, the CDR3 is TGTGCCTGGAGTGTACGGGACAATCAGCCCCAGCATTTT.

The genes are TRBV5-1 and TRBJ2-1; possibly TRBD2 for D (5 bases). Germline-derived CDR1 and CDR2 are SGHRS and YFSETQ. The V gene lost 3 bases and the J gene lost 2 bases, with 21 bases spanning the gap. CDR3 length equals 18 residues. CDR3 protein: CASSSTGSGGRTYNEQFF. DNA for the CDR3: TGCGCCAGCAGCTCAACGGGGAGTGGCGGACGGACCTACAATGAGCAGTTCTTC.

The genes are TRBV9 and TRBJ2-7; D possibly corresponds to TRBD2 (6 bases). The CDR3 spans 13 residues. V lost 3 bases, J lost 6 bases, and 13 bases lay in between. Germline V gene sequence: CDR1 SGDLS, CDR2 YYNGEE. In DNA, the CDR3 is TGTGCCAGCAGCGCTGTATTGGGGGGCGAGCAGTACTTC. The encoded protein is CASSAVLGGEQYF. Together with reference TRBV9 and TRBJ2-7, the CDR3 gives the full variable domain: DSGVTQTPKHLITATGQRVTLRCSPRSGDLSVYWYQQSLDQGLQFLIQYYNGEERAKGNILERFSAQQFPDLHSELNLSSLELGDSALYFCASSAVLGGEQYFGPGTRLTVT.

V gene TRBV27 combines with J gene TRBJ2-7; 11 nucleotides agree with TRBD2. The trim removed 2 bases at V and 2 bases at J, leaving 5 bases unmatched. The CDR3 loop spans 16 amino acids. Germline-derived CDR1 and CDR2 are MNHEY and SMNVEV (reference sequence). CDR3 sequence reads: CASSLVVTSGTYEQYF. The CDR3 DNA reads as TGTGCCAGCAGTTTAGTAGTGACTAGCGGGACCTACGAGCAGTACTTC.

The CDR3 sequence: CASTPPGHTQETQYF. DNA for the CDR3: TGTGCCAGTACCCCCCCTGGGCATACGCAAGAGACCCAGTACTTC. The rearrangement joins TRBV19 to TRBJ2-5; D not resolved. From germline, CDR1 is LNHDA and CDR2 SQIVND (reference sequence). The CDR3 contains 15 residues. Trimming removed 7 bases from V and 2 bases from J, with 17 bases in between.

The chain uses TRBV7-8 and TRBJ2-3; weak D call: TRBD2 (6 bases). V gave up 2 bases and J gave up 0 bases, with 12 bases separating them. Looked up from germline, CDR1 is SGHVS and CDR2 is FQNEAQ. The CDR3 has 16 amino acids. CDR3 sequence: CASSLRGITSTDTQYF. The CDR3 region has the DNA TGTGCCAGCAGCTTACGGGGGATCACTAGCACAGATACGCAGTATTTT.

Only a few counts were recorded for this clone. This chain links TRBV5-5 with TRBJ1-5; D perhaps matches TRBD1 (5 bases). The ends were cut back, 1 base at V and 5 bases at J, with 13 bases in the middle. Germline V gene sequence: CDR1 SGHKS, CDR2 YYEKEE (reference sequence). The CDR3 covers 15 residues. CDR3 nucleotides: TGTGCCAGCAGCTTGAAGTCGGTCAGGGATCAGCCCCAGCATTTT. Its translation: CASSLKSVRDQPQHF.

The chain is built from TRBV2 and TRBJ1-1; 11 nucleotides match TRBD1. Germline loops: CDR1 SNHLY, CDR2 FYNNEI. CDR3 length equals 15 residues. J gave up 6 bases and V 1 base, and 4 bases lay outside the gene matches. The DNA of the CDR3 is TGTGCCAGCAGTGAAGAGGAGGACAGGGGGCCTGAAGCTTTCTTT. Its protein product is CASSEEEDRGPEAFF.

The chain employs TRBV12-3 or TRBV12-4 and TRBJ2-3, with D unclear. Trimming pared 7 bases from V and 6 bases from J, leaving 14 bases between. The CDR3 runs 13 residues. CDR3 region: CASTRYASDTQYF. CDR3 DNA sequence: TGTGCCAGCACCCGCTACGCTTCGGATACGCAGTATTTT.

The rearrangement links TRBV27 to TRBJ2-6; 9 bases line up with TRBD1. The CDR3 consists of 20 residues. The V gene's germline CDR1 is MNHEY and CDR2 SMNVEV (reference sequence). The V gene end was trimmed by 6 bases and the J gene end by 4 bases; junction bases not matched to a gene: 19. The DNA for the CDR3 is TGTGCCAGCAGGAAGATAGAAGGGACAGGGATGTCGAGCGGGGCCAACGTCCTGACTTTC. Amino acid sequence: CASRKIEGTGMSSGANVLTF.

This chain connects TRBV5-4 to TRBJ1-4, with unresolved D. CDR3 length equals 14 residues. With 0 bases removed from V and 3 bases from J, the gap between germline ends came to 6 bases. Per the germline V gene, CDR1 is SGHNT and CDR2 is YYREEE (reference sequence). The CDR3 DNA follows: TGTGCCAGCAGCTTGGGGCCGTCTAATGAAAAACTGTTTTTT. As protein: CASSLGPSNEKLFF.

Notes on this clone: The junction differs from germline at one of its ends, possibly a read error. The rearrangement joins TRBV24-1 to TRBJ2-1, with D hard to call. CDR1 KGHDR and CDR2 SFDVKD come from the germline V gene. The CDR3 consists of 12 residues. In DNA form, the CDR3 reads TGTGCCACCAGTGTGGGCAGTAATGCGCAGTTCTTC. This translates into CATSVGSNAQFF.

The chain combines TRBV6-4 with TRBJ2-3; D possibly corresponds to TRBD1 (5 bases). The germline gives CDR1 MRHNA, CDR2 SNTAGT. CDR3 length equals 14 residues. Between the trimmed V and J ends, which lost 5 bases and 1 base, there was a span of 10 bases. CDR3 amino acids: CASSSIGGTDTQYF. The DNA for the CDR3 is TGTGCCAGCAGTTCGATAGGGGGCACAGATACGCAGTATTTT.